This T cell receptor (beta chain) stems from a study of cytomegalovirus exposure and HLA in healthy donors. General study points: It was confirmed in vitro that a few of the CMV-associated chains were specific for CMV antigens.

13 Jbeta primers and 60 Vbeta primers were used for the PCR. In the authors' methods: A later analysis tallied 75 million to 80 million unique TCR beta chains, 10 million to 12 million of them shared. Only in-frame clones appear in the TCRdb table, and some are missing; sequencing was by immunoSEQ multiplex PCR. The V and J calls and clone size are taken from that table; D and trimming were inferred from the DNA. This table holds 65,000 to 85,000 clones, 75% to 90% found once. As to this clone: Its antigen is as yet unknown. An end of the junction differs from the germline gene, which may be a read error.

Germline CDR1 reads SEHNR; CDR2 reads FQNEAQ (reference sequence). The CDR3 runs 15 residues. The sequence was collected from a woman in her 30s in good health and CMV-seronegative. V gene TRBV7-9 combines with J gene TRBJ1-2; the match to TRBD1 covers 8 bases. Sequences were obtained from PBMCs. The CDR3 sequence is CSSSFNDRGNYGYTF. DNA for the CDR3: TGTTCCAGCAGCTTCAATGACAGGGGAAACTATGGCTACACCTTC.